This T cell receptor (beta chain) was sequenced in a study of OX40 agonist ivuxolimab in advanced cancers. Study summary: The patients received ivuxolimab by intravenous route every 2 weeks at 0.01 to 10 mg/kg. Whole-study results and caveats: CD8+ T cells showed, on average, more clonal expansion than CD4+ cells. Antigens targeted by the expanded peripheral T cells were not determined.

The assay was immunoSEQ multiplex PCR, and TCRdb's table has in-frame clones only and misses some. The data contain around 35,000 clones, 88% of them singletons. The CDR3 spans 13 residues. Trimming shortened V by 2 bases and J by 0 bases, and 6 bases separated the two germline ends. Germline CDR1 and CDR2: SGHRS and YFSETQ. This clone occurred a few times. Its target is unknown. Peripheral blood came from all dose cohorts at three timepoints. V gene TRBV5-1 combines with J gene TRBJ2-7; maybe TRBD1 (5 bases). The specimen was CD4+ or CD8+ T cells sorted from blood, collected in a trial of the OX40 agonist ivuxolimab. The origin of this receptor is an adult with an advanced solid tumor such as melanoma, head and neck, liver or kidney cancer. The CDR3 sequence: CASSFQGSYEQYF. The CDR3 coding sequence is TGCGCCAGCAGCTTCCAGGGCTCCTACGAGCAGTACTTC.